This record concerns one T cell receptor (beta chain) sequence. Its target is not known. The source of the sample is a study of cytomegalovirus exposure and HLA in healthy donors. The study's findings and limits: Earlier findings revealed that most TCR beta V segments proved productive either about 87% or about 30% of the time.

The V gene's germline CDR1 is MNHNY and CDR2 SVGAGI (reference sequence). The CDR3 loop spans 13 amino acids. V was pared by 7 bases and J by 4 bases, with 12 bases between. Primers for the PCR totalled 60 Vbeta and 13 Jbeta. Data came from immunoSEQ multiplex PCR; TCRdb stores just in-frame clones and leaves some out. The sample records roughly 100,000 clones, about 80% being singletons. J is TRBJ2-3 and V is TRBV6-6; D is undetermined. The clonotype comes from a female donor in good health and CMV-seropositive. Sequencing used PBMCs. The CDR3 nucleotides read TGTGCCAGCACCGCGAGGTTCGCAGATACGCAGTATTTT. As protein: CASTARFADTQYF.